This T cell receptor (beta chain) was sequenced during a study of CD4+ T cells in melanoma. Regarding the study as a whole: In melanoma, neoantigen-specific CD4+ T cells reportedly differed in differentiation state. CD8+ T cell, macrophage and B cell function reportedly correlated with neoantigen-specific CD4+ T cells.

V gave up 3 bases and J gave up 8 bases, with 9 bases separating them. The CDR3 has 12 amino acids. Germline-derived CDR1 and CDR2 are ENHRY and SYGVKD. Note on this clone: Its antigen is unidentified.

Using immunoSEQ multiplex PCR, the repertoire was profiled, and TCRdb retains in-frame clones only, with some absent. The profile covers over 4,000 clones, with 64% appearing a single time and 22% taken by the ten largest. The rearrangement links TRBV10-3 to TRBJ2-3; D is unresolved. The source is a human donor with melanoma. The sequenced sample consisted of cells from a culture (not recorded whether cultured in vitro). In nucleotides, the CDR3 is TGTGCCATCAGTGACCCGCCGGGTACGCAGTATTTT. It codes for CAISDPPGTQYF.